These 25 T cell receptor beta chains originate from one sample sequenced in a study of blood T cells in healthy people across ages. The second PCR ran roughly 6 to 12 cycles with a sample-barcoded 5' primer and J-beta primers. TCRdb reprocessed the 5' RACE reads via MiXCR and lists one record per CDR3 protein. The sample lists 1,500,000 or so distinct CDR3 sequences, under 55% seen once, with approximately 4% in the top ten. Sequenced sample: blood. These receptor sequences come from a woman between 18 and 29 years old in good health.

The chain combines TRBV6-5 with TRBJ2-3; D is possibly TRBD2 (5 bases). Trimming took 8 bases from V and 7 from J, leaving 19 bases between them. The CDR3 extends over 14 amino acids. Germline loops: CDR1 MNHEY, CDR2 SVGAGI. CDR3 coding DNA: TGTGCCAGCTCCAGCCCTAGCCACGGGCATACGCAGTATTTT. Translating it yields CASSSPSHGHTQYF.

This clonotype was counted a few times. The chain links TRBV20-1 to TRBJ2-1; D possibly uses TRBD1 or TRBD2 (5 bases each). There are 14 residues in the CDR3. The V end was cut by 6 bases, the J end by 8 bases, with 20 bases between. The germline V gene has CDR1 DFQATT and CDR2 SNEGSKA (reference sequence). The CDR3 here is CSALPGASSYEQFF. CDR3 nucleotides: TGCAGTGCCCTACCCGGGGCTAGCTCCTATGAGCAGTTCTTC.

This sequence joins TRBV2 and TRBJ1-6, with TRBD1 matching over 7 bases. This CDR3 has 15 amino acids. J lost 7 bases, V lost 7 bases, and 10 bases had no gene match. The V gene's germline CDR1 is SNHLY and CDR2 FYNNEI. The CDR3 is CASNVGDRRNSPLHF. CDR3 nucleotides: TGTGCCAGCAATGTGGGGGACAGAAGAAATTCACCCCTCCACTTT.

This sequence joins TRBV14 and TRBJ2-5; TRBD2 might be the D (5 bases). The DNA end is more similar to TRBJ2-7, so the J call may be wrong. CDR1 SGHDN and CDR2 FVKESK come from the germline V gene. The CDR3 loop spans 14 amino acids. The CDR3 sequence: CASSPVTGFYEQYF. In nucleotides, the CDR3 is TGTGCCAGCAGCCCTGTTACGGGGTTTTACGAGCAGTACTTC.

The V call is TRBV20-1, the J call TRBJ1-5; D is unresolved. The germline V gene encodes CDR1 DFQATT and CDR2 SNEGSKA (reference sequence). The CDR3 extends over 14 amino acids. V lost 2 bases, J lost 3 bases, and 11 bases lay in between. Here the CDR3 DNA reads TGCAGTGCTAGACGGGTTCTTAACAATCAGCCCCAGCATTTT. Translation gives CSARRVLNNQPQHF.

J is TRBJ2-3 and V is TRBV20-1, with TRBD2 matching over 9 bases. Losses at the gene ends were 2 bases for V and 6 bases for J; bases not matched to a gene: 9. Germline V gene lookup returns CDR1 DFQATT and CDR2 SNEGSKA (reference sequence). This CDR3 contains 15 residues. DNA for the CDR3: TGCAGTGCTAGACGACAGGGACTAGCTACGGATACGCAGTATTTT. Protein sequence: CSARRQGLATDTQYF.

This clonotype was found a few times. The genes are TRBV7-9 and TRBJ2-1, with TRBD2 as a possible D gene (6 bases). In germline, CDR1 is SEHNR, CDR2 FQNEAQ (reference sequence). Trimming stripped 6 bases from V and 11 bases from J, with 14 bases between. The CDR3 runs to 12 residues. CDR3 sequence: CASRFLAEKQFF. DNA for the CDR3: TGTGCCAGCAGGTTCTTAGCGGAGAAGCAGTTCTTC.

The gene calls are TRBV6-2 or TRBV6-3 and TRBJ2-1; no clear D. Between the trimmed V and J ends, which lost 2 bases and 0 bases, there was a span of 8 bases. The germline CDR1 and CDR2 sequences are MNHEY and SVGEGT. The CDR3 extends over 15 amino acids. CDR3 sequence (DNA): TGTGCCAGCAGTTACACCGGATTCTCCTACAATGAGCAGTTCTTC. It is translated as CASSYTGFSYNEQFF.

The CDR3 DNA reads as TGTGCCAGCAGCTTTGGCAGGCTGGGGAAAAATCAGCCCCAGCATTTT. This gives the protein CASSFGRLGKNQPQHF. The gene calls are TRBV7-9 and TRBJ1-5, with D hard to call. Between the trimmed V and J ends, which lost 3 bases and 4 bases, there was a span of 16 bases. The CDR3 covers 16 residues. The germline CDR1 and CDR2 sequences are SEHNR and FQNEAQ (reference sequence).

This chain uses TRBV5-1 with TRBJ1-1, with 8 bases fitting TRBD1. V was pared by 5 bases and J by 4 bases, with 10 bases of the junction left unmatched. Germline loops: CDR1 SGHRS, CDR2 YFSETQ. This CDR3 is 15 amino acids long. DNA of the CDR3: TGCGCCAGCAGGAGACCAGGGGGCGAAGGCACTGAAGCTTTCTTT. Protein: CASRRPGGEGTEAFF. Complete variable domain (other parts from reference TRBV5-1 and TRBJ1-1): KAGVTQTPRYLIKTRGQQVTLSCSPISGHRSVSWYQQTPGQGLQFLFEYFSETQRNKGNFPGRFSGRQFSNSRSEMNVSTLELGDSALYLCASRRPGGEGTEAFFGQGTRLTVV.

J is TRBJ1-6 and V is TRBV5-5; D is uncertain. Germline-derived CDR1 and CDR2 are SGHKS and YYEKEE (reference sequence). V lost 4 bases, J lost 7 bases, and 18 bases lay in between. CDR3 length equals 16 residues. CDR3 sequence: CASSPARARPNSPLHF. The CDR3 region has the DNA TGTGCCAGCAGCCCCGCCCGCGCGCGCCCGAATTCACCCCTCCACTTT.

V usage is TRBV2 and J usage is TRBJ2-4; D might be TRBD1 or TRBD2, each matching 5 bases. Trimming removed 5 bases at V and 13 bases at J, with 24 bases between. This CDR3 region has 15 residues. Germline CDR1 reads SNHLY; CDR2 reads FYNNEI. The CDR3 reads CASSSWDVRAYEQYF. The CDR3 DNA is TGTGCCAGCAGTAGTTGGGACGTTAGGGCCTACGAACAGTACTTC. Combining the CDR3 with reference TRBV2 and TRBJ2-4 gives the whole variable domain EPEVTQTPSHQVTQMGQEVILRCVPISNHLYFYWYRQILGQKVEFLVSFYNNEISEKSEIFDDQFSVERPDGSNFTLKIRSTKLEDSAMYFCASSSWDVRAYEQYFGAGTRLSVL.

This clonotype was seen a handful of times. This chain links TRBV20-1 with TRBJ2-1, with TRBD2 matching over 12 bases. In germline, CDR1 is DFQATT, CDR2 SNEGSKA (reference sequence). This CDR3 has 18 amino acids. V lost 2 bases to trimming and J lost 8 bases; unmatched junction nucleotides: 16. The CDR3 nucleotides are TGCAGTGCTAGACCTGCTAGCGGGAGGGCCGAGGCAAGAGATGAGCAGTTCTTC. It translates to CSARPASGRAEARDEQFF.

This clonotype was picked up many times. J is TRBJ2-3 and V is TRBV29-1; 7 bases are a match to TRBD2. Germline CDR1 is SQVTM and CDR2 is ANQGSEA. The J segment lost 1 base and the V segment lost 7 bases, leaving 8 bases of the junction unmatched. The CDR3 contains 14 residues. Written as DNA, the CDR3 is TGCAGCGCGAGGACTAGTTTCGGCACAGATACGCAGTATTTT. This gives the protein CSARTSFGTDTQYF.

The chain joins TRBV7-2 to TRBJ2-1; 13 bases line up with TRBD2. This CDR3 is 15 amino acids long. Germline-derived CDR1 and CDR2 are SGHTA and FQGNSA. V shed 7 bases, J shed 9 bases, and the junction held 9 bases outside the gene matches. The CDR3 protein is CASNIPGLAGSEQFF. Here the CDR3 DNA reads TGTGCCAGCAACATCCCGGGACTAGCGGGGTCTGAGCAGTTCTTC.

Details on this clonotype: Relative to the germline gene, one junction end is altered; a read error may explain this. J is TRBJ1-5 and V is TRBV7-2; D is unresolved. The CDR3 is made up of 13 amino acids. From germline, CDR1 is SGHTA and CDR2 FQGNSA. The CDR3, as DNA: TGTGCCAGCAGCTTATCTACCAATCAGTCCCAGCATTTT. Translating gives CASSLSTNQSQHF.

This clonotype was detected only a few times. The genes are TRBV12-3 or TRBV12-4 and TRBJ2-5; D possibly corresponds to TRBD2 (5 bases). V dropped 5 bases and J dropped 6 bases, with 19 bases sitting between them. The CDR3 sequence is 15 residues long. The CDR3 is CASSAVGSLGQTQYF. In DNA, the CDR3 is TGTGCCAGCAGTGCGGTGGGGTCACTAGGTCAGACCCAGTACTTC.

The chain has TRBV6-1 and TRBJ2-1; D might be TRBD1 (6 bases). The CDR3 spans 14 residues. Per the germline V gene, CDR1 is MNHNS and CDR2 is SASEGT. Trimming removed 6 bases from V and 8 bases from J, with 17 bases in between. CDR3 amino acids: CASRPLAGVDEQFF. For the CDR3, the DNA is TGTGCCAGCAGGCCCCTGGCAGGGGTGGATGAGCAGTTCTTC.

The gene calls are TRBV5-1 and TRBJ2-5, with a tentative D call TRBD1 (6 bases). Trimming cost V 0 bases and J 3 bases, with 12 bases left between them. Per germline, CDR1 SGHRS and CDR2 YFSETQ. This CDR3 is 15 amino acids long. Here the CDR3 DNA reads TGCGCCAGCAGCTTGGTACAGGGAACGAAAGAGACCCAGTACTTC. Translating it yields CASSLVQGTKETQYF.

There are a few counts of this clonotype. This chain joins TRBV12-3 or TRBV12-4 and TRBJ1-2; the D is unclear. Trimming left V 6 bases short and J 2 bases short, with 10 bases between. The length of the CDR3 is 13 residues. Here the CDR3 reads CASSLTFNYGYTF. DNA of the CDR3: TGTGCCAGCAGCCTCACATTCAACTATGGCTACACCTTC.

The V call is TRBV27, the J call TRBJ2-3, with D possibly called TRBD1 or TRBD2 (5 bases each). CDR3 length: 15 residues. V lost 6 bases and J lost 5, with 18 bases in between. Germline CDR1 reads MNHEY; CDR2 reads SMNVEV (reference sequence). CDR3 nucleotides: TGTGCCAGCAGATACGGGACGGAGACGGAAGATACGCAGTATTTT. It specifies CASRYGTETEDTQYF.

Of note for this clonotype: A read error may account for a junction end that differs from germline. CDR3: CSARVATNPGELFF. In DNA form, the CDR3 reads TGCAGTGCTAGAGTAGCGACGAACCCCGGGGAGCTGTTTTTT. The chain combines TRBV20-1 with TRBJ2-2, with D tentatively TRBD2 (5 bases). CDR3 length equals 14 residues. Germline V CDR1 and CDR2: DFQATT, SNEGSKA (reference sequence).

The chain links TRBV7-3 to TRBJ2-4, with 9 bases aligning to TRBD2. The better agreement between TRBJ2-7 and the DNA end casts doubt on the J call. Germline lookup yields CDR1 SGHTA and CDR2 FQGTGA. The CDR3 runs to 14 residues. The CDR3, as DNA: TGTGCCAGCAGCTTAAGCGGGGGGGTAGGCGAGCAGTACTTC. It translates to CASSLSGGVGEQYF.

This clonotype was detected a few times. The chain's CDR3 is CASSSDRGFIADTQYF. Written as DNA, the CDR3 is TGTGCCAGCAGTTCTGACCGGGGTTTTATAGCAGATACGCAGTATTTT. This chain uses TRBV12-3 or TRBV12-4 with TRBJ2-3; tentatively, D is TRBD2 (5 bases). V was trimmed by 4 bases and J by 4 bases, leaving 18 bases between them. This CDR3 is 16 amino acids long.

This clonotype has at least ten counts. The V call is TRBV12-3 or TRBV12-4, the J call TRBJ1-1, with D perhaps TRBD1 (5 bases). The V end lost 8 bases, the J end lost 0 bases, and 7 bases lay between the germline ends. This CDR3 region has 12 residues. The CDR3 DNA sequence: TGTGCCAGCGGGACGGTGAACACTGAAGCTTTCTTT. This sequence encodes CASGTVNTEAFF.